This T cell receptor (beta chain) emerged from a study of blood T cell repertoires in COVID-19. At the level of the study: Acute-phase and convalescent COVID-19 samples originated in the United States, Italy and Spain. T cells, B-cell-depleted T cells, or PBMCs provided the cDNA or gDNA that served as material.

Source study methods: Nucleated cell number was recorded as an estimate derived from reference gene primer amplification. The repertoire was sequenced with immunoSEQ multiplex PCR; TCRdb's copy has only in-frame clones and lacks some. D and trimming were read from the DNA, whereas the V and J calls and clone size are those reported in that table. The table has about 150,000 clones, 85% to 90% seen once. The CDR3 is 15 residues long. CDR1 SNHLY and CDR2 FYNNEI come from the germline V gene. J was trimmed by 7 bases and V by 8 bases; bases with no gene match: 9. Sequenced: peripheral blood. The V gene is TRBV2, the J gene TRBJ1-6; 9 nucleotides line up with TRBD1. The receptor was isolated from a woman aged 60-75 years with active COVID-19. The CDR3 DNA sequence: TGTGCCAGCCTGCTGGACAGGGGACAAAATTCACCCCTCCACTTT. This codes for CASLLDRGQNSPLHF.